Each of the 18 T cell receptor beta chains below was sequenced from the same sample in a study of cytomegalovirus exposure and HLA in healthy donors. The PCR employed 60 Vbeta primers together with 13 Jbeta primers. Using immunoSEQ multiplex PCR, the repertoire was profiled, and TCRdb retains in-frame clones only, with some absent. The repertoire holds about 150,000 clones, with 74% as singletons. Sequenced sample: PBMCs. The receptors shown here come from a man younger than 30 in good health and CMV-seropositive.

This sequence joins TRBV28 and TRBJ1-6, with 10 positions matching TRBD1. The length of the CDR3 is 13 residues. Per the germline V gene, CDR1 is MDHEN and CDR2 is SYDVKM. Losses at the gene ends were 8 bases for V and 9 bases for J; bases not matched to a gene: 4. The CDR3 coding sequence is TGTGCCAGCGGCTGGGACAGGGGTTCACCCCTCCACTTT. Translation gives CASGWDRGSPLHF.

The rearrangement uses TRBV10-3 and TRBJ2-7, with 11 nucleotides matching TRBD1. The CDR3 runs to 14 residues. Looked up from germline, CDR1 is ENHRY and CDR2 is SYGVKD. J was trimmed by 4 bases and V by 6 bases; bases with no gene match: 5. CDR3 bases: TGTGCCATCAGGGCCGGGACAGGGGGTTACGAGCAGTACTTC. Protein: CAIRAGTGGYEQYF.

The chain uses TRBV10-1 and TRBJ1-4; the D is unclear. CDR3 length: 13 residues. Trimming stripped 5 bases from V and 4 bases from J, with 8 bases between. Germline CDR1 WNHNN, CDR2 SYGVQD (reference sequence). In DNA, the CDR3 is TGCGCCAGCAGTCGCAGTTTTAATGAAAAACTGTTTTTT. It codes for CASSRSFNEKLFF.

The chain couples TRBV27 to TRBJ1-5; TRBD1 is a possible D gene (6 bases). CDR3 length: 15 amino acids. CDR1 MNHEY and CDR2 SMNVEV come from the germline V gene (reference sequence). Trimming cost V 0 bases and J 6 bases, with 12 bases left between them. CDR3 sequence: CASSLSPGHLQPQHF. CDR3 nucleotide sequence: TGTGCCAGCAGTTTATCGCCGGGACATCTTCAGCCCCAGCATTTT.

CDR3 bases: TGTGCCAGCAGCTTTTTGGGGGCCGCGGATACGCAGTATTTT. This codes for CASSFLGAADTQYF. This chain connects TRBV11-2 to TRBJ2-3, with a possible D match to TRBD1 (6 bases). The CDR3 covers 14 residues. Germline CDR1 SGHAT, CDR2 FQNNGV. Trimming took off 3 bases at V and 6 bases at J, with 13 bases between the two ends.

The V and J genes are TRBV5-1 and TRBJ2-3; D call uncertain. V was shortened by 5 bases and J by 4 bases, with 11 bases between the two germline ends. The CDR3 spans 13 residues. Germline CDR1 and CDR2: SGHRS and YFSETQ. DNA of the CDR3: TGCGCCAGCAGTATTCTTGAGGCAGATACGCAGTATTTT. Protein product: CASSILEADTQYF.

The J gene is TRBJ1-2, the V gene TRBV9; 9 bases map to TRBD1. The CDR3 sequence is 15 residues long. Trimming cost V 2 bases and J 4 bases; bases outside gene matches: 6. Germline values: CDR1 SGDLS, CDR2 YYNGEE. CDR3 sequence: CASSVSGTGLYGYTF. The CDR3, as DNA: TGTGCCAGCAGCGTGAGCGGGACAGGGCTCTATGGCTACACCTTC.

J is TRBJ1-3 and V is TRBV7-2, with 8 nucleotides matching TRBD1. The CDR3 sequence is 16 residues long. J was trimmed by 0 bases and V by 1 base; bases with no gene match: 2. Germline V lookup: CDR1 SGHTA, CDR2 FQGNSA. CDR3 in amino acids: CASSLGGTGSGNTIYF. Here the CDR3 DNA reads TGTGCCAGCAGCTTAGGAGGGACAGGCTCTGGAAACACCATATATTTT.

This clone was seen only a few times. This chain connects TRBV6-1 to TRBJ1-6, with D unclear. The V end lost 4 bases, the J end lost 0 bases, and 10 bases lay between the germline ends. CDR1 is MNHNS and CDR2 is SASEGT in the germline V gene. The CDR3 loop spans 16 amino acids. The CDR3 DNA follows: TGTGCCAGCAGTGGCGAGATCGTCTCCTATAATTCACCCCTCCACTTT. Protein: CASSGEIVSYNSPLHF.

V usage is TRBV19 and J usage is TRBJ1-2; no clear D. The length of the CDR3 is 14 residues. In germline, CDR1 is LNHDA, CDR2 SQIVND (reference sequence). Trimming took 7 bases from V and 2 from J, leaving 14 bases between them. The CDR3 here is CASTRGTENYGYTF. CDR3 DNA: TGTGCCAGTACCCGGGGAACGGAAAACTATGGCTACACCTTC.

This sequence joins TRBV6-5 and TRBJ2-5; D perhaps matches TRBD2 (6 bases). CDR1 MNHEY and CDR2 SVGAGI come from the germline V gene. This CDR3 has 15 amino acids. The germline V and J ends were trimmed by 6 bases and 2 bases, with 16 bases remaining between them. In DNA, the CDR3 is TGTGCCAGCAGCTCCGCGGGATCAAGACAAGAGACCCAGTACTTC. This gives the protein CASSSAGSRQETQYF.

This clone was seen a single time. V and J are TRBV15 and TRBJ1-2, with a tentative D call TRBD1 (6 bases). V lost 5 bases and J 6 bases, leaving 13 bases between the germline ends. CDR3 length equals 13 residues. Per germline, CDR1 LNHNV and CDR2 YYDKDF (reference sequence). The CDR3 loop is CATSPRTVHGYTF. The DNA of the CDR3 is TGTGCCACCAGCCCCCGGACAGTTCATGGCTACACCTTC.

This rearrangement joins TRBV4-3 to TRBJ1-6, with 9 bases that match TRBD1. The CDR3 length is 14 residues. Losses at the gene ends were 1 base for V and 10 bases for J; bases not matched to a gene: 2. Germline V gene lookup returns CDR1 LGHNA and CDR2 YSLEER. The CDR3 DNA reads TGCGCCAGCAGCCAAGGGGACAGGGTATCACCCCTCCACTTT. Translation gives CASSQGDRVSPLHF.

V usage is TRBV25-1 and J usage is TRBJ2-2; TRBD2 might be the D (6 bases). This CDR3 spans 14 amino acids. Trimming pared 8 bases from V and 1 base from J, leaving 11 bases between. The germline V gene has CDR1 MGHDK and CDR2 SYGVNS. CDR3 coding DNA: TGTGCCAGCGCATCTAGCGTGAACACCGGGGAGCTGTTTTTT. As protein: CASASSVNTGELFF.

The V and J genes are TRBV5-8 and TRBJ2-7; a weak D match, TRBD1 (5 bases). Trimming pared 3 bases from V and 6 bases from J, leaving 13 bases between. This CDR3 is built from 13 residues. Germline V gene lookup returns CDR1 SGHTS and CDR2 YDEGEE. CDR3 region: CASSWGSGSEQYF. In nucleotides, the CDR3 is TGTGCCAGCAGCTGGGGTTCAGGGTCCGAGCAGTACTTC.

This chain links TRBV4-3 with TRBJ1-4; 9 positions agree with TRBD1. With V trimmed by 4 bases and J by 7 bases, 10 bases remained unmatched. The CDR3 is 16 residues long. Looked up from germline, CDR1 is LGHNA and CDR2 is YSLEER. The CDR3, as DNA: TGCGCCAGCAGCCCAAGGACAGGGGCGAGGGGTGAAAAACTGTTTTTT. This gives the protein CASSPRTGARGEKLFF.

Note on this clone: Other DNA sequences in the same sample also yield this CDR3. The V and J genes are TRBV7-2 and TRBJ2-5; 9 bases are a match to TRBD2. Germline V gene sequence: CDR1 SGHTA, CDR2 FQGNSA. V was clipped by 1 base and J by 5 bases; unmatched bases: 8. CDR3 length equals 16 residues. CDR3 sequence: CASSLGLAGGQETQYF. Written as DNA, the CDR3 is TGTGCCAGCAGCTTAGGACTGGCGGGGGGGCAGGAGACCCAGTACTTC.

The chain has TRBV12-5 and TRBJ1-6, with TRBD1 identical over 7 bases. V dropped 6 bases and J dropped 7; count of bases not matched to a gene: 3. From germline, CDR1 is LGHNT and CDR2 FRNRAP. The CDR3 covers 13 residues. The DNA of the CDR3 is TGTGCTAGTGGCCGGGACAGCAATTCACCCCTCCACTTT. Translated: CASGRDSNSPLHF.